Below are 10 T cell receptor beta chains sequenced from a single sample in a study of CD8+ T cells in alopecia areata. RNA was extracted and reverse transcribed into cDNA as the sequencing template. Sequenced by immunoSEQ multiplex PCR; TCRdb stores in-frame clones only, minus some. The repertoire includes some 120,000 clones, approximately 47% of them detected once, and approximately 10% sits in the top ten. Sample: NKG2D-low CD8+ T cells sorted from blood. Receptor source: a human donor with alopecia areata.

This chain uses TRBV29-1 with TRBJ2-7; TRBD2 matches at 7 bases. The junction had 4 bases not matched to a gene; V was cut back by 6 bases and J by 5 bases. CDR1 and CDR2 (germline): SQVTM, ANQGSEA. This CDR3 comprises 11 residues. The CDR3 here is CSVTSWDEQYF. In DNA form, the CDR3 reads TGCAGCGTGACTAGCTGGGACGAGCAGTACTTC.

The CDR3 DNA reads TGCAGCGTTGAGAGTATTGGCTCTGGGGCCAACGTCCTGACTTTC. This translates into CSVESIGSGANVLTF. V is TRBV29-1 and J is TRBJ2-6; D remains ambiguous. The CDR3 has 15 amino acids. From germline, CDR1 is SQVTM and CDR2 ANQGSEA. V was shortened by 3 bases and J by 0 bases, with 9 bases between the two germline ends.

About this clone itself: The sample holds other DNA sequences that translate to the same CDR3. The chain uses TRBV29-1 and TRBJ2-5, with D perhaps matching TRBD2 (6 bases). The CDR3 length is 15 residues. Deletions cut 1 base from V and 2 bases from J, with 14 bases between. CDR1 SQVTM and CDR2 ANQGSEA come from the germline V gene. DNA of the CDR3: TGCAGCGTTGAAGGACTAGTCCCTAAGCAAGAGACCCAGTACTTC. It translates to CSVEGLVPKQETQYF.

This chain uses TRBV2 with TRBJ1-5; D is perhaps TRBD1 (5 bases). V shed 5 bases and J shed 3 bases, with 8 bases lying between them. The CDR3 sequence is 13 residues long. Germline loops: CDR1 SNHLY, CDR2 FYNNEI. As DNA, the CDR3 is TGTGCCAGCAGTCCAGGGTACAATCAGCCCCAGCATTTT. Encoded protein: CASSPGYNQPQHF.

The chain joins TRBV29-1 to TRBJ2-5; D remains ambiguous. This CDR3 is 13 amino acids long. V was pared by 1 base and J by 1 base, with 7 bases between. CDR1 and CDR2 from the germline V gene are SQVTM and ANQGSEA. The CDR3 nucleotides are TGCAGCGTTGAAGCCTGGATCCAAGAGACCCAGTACTTC. It encodes CSVEAWIQETQYF.

Only a few counts were recorded for this clone. The chain is built from TRBV14 and TRBJ2-3; the D call may be TRBD1 or TRBD2 (5 bases each). Germline CDR1 reads SGHDN; CDR2 reads FVKESK. This CDR3 comprises 15 residues. The V gene lost 0 bases and the J gene lost 0 bases, with 7 bases spanning the gap. The CDR3 nucleotides read TGTGCCAGCAGCCAAGACGGGGACAGCACAGATACGCAGTATTTT. Amino acid sequence: CASSQDGDSTDTQYF. The entire variable domain, with the rest obtained from reference TRBV14 and TRBJ2-3, is as follows: EAGVTQFPSHSVIEKGQTVTLRCDPISGHDNLYWYRRVMGKEIKFLLHFVKESKQDESGMPNNRFLAERTGGTYSTLKVQPAELEDSGVYFCASSQDGDSTDTQYFGPGTRLTVL.

The chain is built from TRBV6-1 and TRBJ2-6; D uncertain. Looked up from germline, CDR1 is MNHNS and CDR2 is SASEGT. V lost 8 bases to trimming and J lost 0 bases, with 8 bases between them. The CDR3 is made up of 14 amino acids. This chain's CDR3 is CASSTISGANVLTF. The DNA of the CDR3 is TGTGCCAGCTCAACCATCTCTGGGGCCAACGTCCTGACTTTC.

This clone was recorded a few times. The CDR3 sequence: CAWLGPGGQEQYF. The CDR3 DNA is TGTGCCTGGCTTGGTCCAGGGGGCCAAGAGCAGTACTTC. V gene TRBV30 combines with J gene TRBJ2-7, with TRBD1 identical over 8 bases. The CDR3 spans 13 residues. Germline CDR1 reads GTSNPN; CDR2 reads SVGIG (reference sequence). Trimming at V came to 5 bases and at J to 7 bases, leaving 10 bases not matched to a gene.

This clone came up many times. Within the sample, other DNA sequences also encode this same CDR3. The chain uses TRBV15 and TRBJ2-3; 8 bases are a match to TRBD2. The V segment lost 0 bases and the J segment 1 base; nucleotides outside the gene matches: 0. Germline values: CDR1 LNHNV, CDR2 YYDKDF (reference sequence). This CDR3 has 15 amino acids. The CDR3 spells CATSRERGGTDTQYF. The CDR3, as DNA: TGTGCCACCAGCAGAGAGCGGGGGGGCACAGATACGCAGTATTTT.

The rearrangement uses TRBV19 and TRBJ2-3, with D maybe TRBD1 (6 bases). Trimming took 10 bases from V and 2 from J, leaving 10 bases between them. This CDR3 has 12 amino acids. The germline V gene encodes CDR1 LNHDA and CDR2 SQIVND (reference sequence). The CDR3 loop reads CATGHPTDTQYF. The CDR3, as DNA: TGTGCCACGGGACACCCCACAGATACGCAGTATTTT.